The 14 T cell receptor beta chains in this list originate from one sample, sequenced in a study of T-cell memory formation after mild COVID-19. TCRdb ran MiXCR on the 5' RACE reads and lists one entry per CDR3 protein. This sample has 250,000 to 300,000 distinct CDR3 sequences, with roughly 16% found just once. Sequenced material: PBMCs or a T cell subset sorted from them (not recorded which). The receptors shown here come from a man aged 18 to 30 who had mild COVID-19 (a few samples of this study predate the infection). Cell type and time point are not known.

This clonotype occurred a few times. The chain couples TRBV7-2 to TRBJ2-5; perhaps TRBD1 as D (5 bases). The CDR3 has 17 residues. Trimming took 5 bases from V and 0 from J, leaving 19 bases between them. Looked up from germline, CDR1 is SGHTA and CDR2 is FQGNSA. The CDR3 is CASSPGPGKEYQETQYF. Written as DNA, the CDR3 is TGTGCCAGCAGCCCGGGCCCAGGGAAAGAGTACCAAGAGACCCAGTACTTC.

The genes are TRBV6-5 and TRBJ2-5, with D uncertain. V was cut by 0 bases and J by 7 bases, with 9 bases left in between. Germline V gene data show CDR1 as MNHEY and CDR2 as SVGAGI. The CDR3 is made up of 13 amino acids. The CDR3 DNA reads as TGTGCCAGCAGTTACTCAACCAGTTTGACCCAGTACTTC. Translating gives CASSYSTSLTQYF.

The V and J genes are TRBV5-1 and TRBJ1-1, with D perhaps matching TRBD1 (6 bases). The CDR3 runs 16 residues. Trimming removed 4 bases at V and 3 bases at J, with 19 bases between. Germline V gene data show CDR1 as SGHRS and CDR2 as YFSETQ. The CDR3 protein is CASSPGAGAVDTEAFF. The CDR3, as DNA: TGCGCCAGCAGCCCCGGGGCGGGGGCTGTCGACACTGAAGCTTTCTTT.

This clonotype turned up a few times. V usage is TRBV7-8 and J usage is TRBJ1-3, with D unresolved. CDR1 is SGHVS, CDR2 FQNEAQ, per germline. Trimming stripped 1 base from V and 7 bases from J, with 14 bases between. The CDR3 is 15 amino acids. CDR3 sequence (DNA): TGTGCCAGCAGCTTAGTGGACCGGTCGAGGAACACCATATATTTT. It yields the protein CASSLVDRSRNTIYF.

This clonotype appeared many times. The chain uses TRBV7-2 and TRBJ1-1; TRBD1 is a possible D gene (6 bases). The CDR3 spans 14 residues. V was cut by 3 bases and J by 4 bases, with 12 bases left in between. Germline V lookup: CDR1 SGHTA, CDR2 FQGNSA. As DNA, the CDR3 is TGTGCCAGCAGCTTTAGGGGAGGGGGCACTGAAGCTTTCTTT. Translated, it gives CASSFRGGGTEAFF.

This clonotype showed up many times. The rearrangement uses TRBV7-8 and TRBJ1-4; D might be TRBD1 (6 bases). The germline CDR1 and CDR2 sequences are SGHVS and FQNEAQ. The ends were cut back, 5 bases at V and 8 bases at J, with 15 bases in the middle. The CDR3 totals 14 residues. CDR3 region: CASSPRDIGEKLFF. CDR3 nucleotides: TGTGCCAGCAGCCCTCGGGACATAGGGGAAAAACTGTTTTTT.

CDR3 in DNA: TGTGCCAGCAGCTCCCAGTCTAGGAGTATTCAGTACTTC. Amino acid sequence: CASSSQSRSIQYF. The J gene is TRBJ2-4, the V gene TRBV7-6; D gene ambiguous. The CDR3 totals 13 residues. The ends were cut back, 4 bases at V and 10 bases at J, with 14 bases in the middle. Germline lookup yields CDR1 SGHVS and CDR2 FNYEAQ.

This clonotype has more than one count but fewer than ten. The V call is TRBV29-1, the J call TRBJ1-1; possible D gene TRBD1, 5 bases. The CDR3 has 12 residues. The germline V and J ends were trimmed by 6 bases and 5 bases, with 13 bases remaining between them. Germline CDR1 reads SQVTM; CDR2 reads ANQGSEA. CDR3 in DNA: TGCAGCGTCGCAAGGGGCGGGACTGAAGCTTTCTTT. Its translation is CSVARGGTEAFF.

This clonotype turned up a few times. The rearrangement uses TRBV9 and TRBJ1-2; TRBD1 matches 8 bases. V gave up 2 bases and J gave up 3 bases; unmatched junction bases: 3. There are 14 residues in the CDR3. CDR1 is SGDLS and CDR2 is YYNGEE in the germline V gene. CDR3 sequence reads: CASSVAGGDYGYTF. The CDR3 nucleotides are TGTGCCAGCAGCGTGGCAGGGGGCGACTATGGCTACACCTTC.

J is TRBJ2-2 and V is TRBV7-3, with D maybe TRBD1 (5 bases). Germline CDR1 SGHTA, CDR2 FQGTGA. The CDR3 loop spans 15 amino acids. V dropped 5 bases and J dropped 5 bases, with 15 bases sitting between them. This CDR3 is CASSARVAGTGELFF. The CDR3 region has the DNA TGTGCCAGCAGCGCCCGGGTAGCAGGGACCGGGGAGCTGTTTTTT.

This clonotype was seen a few times. The CDR3 protein is CASSFSRANTEAFF. Here the CDR3 DNA reads TGTGCCAGCAGCTTCAGCAGGGCGAACACTGAAGCTTTCTTT. The J gene is TRBJ1-1, the V gene TRBV11-2; the D gene is possibly TRBD1 (5 bases). The CDR3 is 14 residues long. Germline V CDR1 and CDR2: SGHAT, FQNNGV. V was trimmed by 3 bases and J by 1 base, leaving 9 bases between them. The variable domain in full, completed from reference TRBV11-2 and TRBJ1-1, reads EAGVAQSPRYKIIEKRQSVAFWCNPISGHATLYWYQQILGQGPKLLIQFQNNGVVDDSQLPKDRFSAERLKGVDSTLKIQPAKLEDSAVYLCASSFSRANTEAFFGQGTRLTVV.

This chain joins TRBV5-5 and TRBJ1-1; possibly TRBD1 for D (5 bases). The germline V and J ends were trimmed by 4 bases and 0 bases, with 16 bases remaining between them. CDR1 and CDR2 from the germline V gene are SGHKS and YYEKEE (reference sequence). CDR3 length: 16 amino acids. CDR3 sequence: CASSLRQTAMNTEAFF. CDR3 sequence (DNA): TGTGCCAGCAGCCTTAGGCAGACAGCGATGAACACTGAAGCTTTCTTT.

This chain links TRBV7-9 with TRBJ2-2, with D perhaps matching TRBD1 or TRBD2 (5 bases each). Deletions cut 5 bases from V and 5 bases from J, with 12 bases between. Germline CDR1 is SEHNR and CDR2 is FQNEAQ (reference sequence). CDR3 size: 14 residues. The CDR3, as DNA: TGTGCCAGCAGCATTGGGACGCTGACCGGGGAGCTGTTTTTT. Translating it yields CASSIGTLTGELFF.

Regarding this clonotype: At one end the junction does not follow the germline gene, possibly because of a read error. This chain uses TRBV4-3 with TRBJ1-6, with 7 positions matching TRBD1. This CDR3 has 15 amino acids. Looked up from germline, CDR1 is LGHNA and CDR2 is YSLEER. CDR3 DNA: TGCGCCAGCAGCCACCTCCAGGGGGAGGCTTCACACCTCCACTTT. This sequence encodes CASSHLQGEASHLHF.